This record concerns one T cell receptor (beta chain) sequence. Its antigen is unknown. The data stem from a study of PD-1 blockade in classical Hodgkin lymphoma. The protocol was immunoSEQ multiplex PCR, while the TCRdb copy is restricted to in-frame clones and leaves out a portion. The sample includes tens of thousands of clones, 70% to 90% seen only once; the top ten take around 8.7%. Every patient experienced relapse after autologous stem cell transplantation, and brentuximab vedotin exposure varied. Study-level findings and limits: Prior to therapy, complete responders displayed diversity much like that of newly diagnosed patients.

The starting material was peripheral blood mononuclear cells (PBMCs), obtained before the second cycle of nivolumab. The source of this sequence is a human donor with classical Hodgkin lymphoma.

The CDR3 nucleotides are TGCAGCGTGGAGGGGCGACACTATGGCTACACCTTC. Amino acids: CSVEGRHYGYTF. The V and J genes are TRBV29-1 and TRBJ1-2; D may be TRBD1 (5 bases). Germline values: CDR1 SQVTM, CDR2 ANQGSEA. The CDR3 covers 12 residues. Trimming took 6 bases from V and 3 from J, leaving 11 bases between them.